These 8 T cell receptor beta chains originate from one sample sequenced in a study of blood T cells in healthy people across ages. A second about 6 to 11 cycle PCR used barcoded and J-beta primers. TCRdb re-derived calls from the 5' RACE reads in MiXCR, one entry per CDR3 protein. Here the sample spans about 1.4 million distinct CDR3 sequences, approximately 59% being singletons. The sequenced sample was blood. The receptors here all came from a man younger than 35 in good health.

The chain uses TRBV20-1 and TRBJ2-7, with TRBD2 identical over 7 bases. The CDR3 runs to 14 residues. The V gene's germline CDR1 is DFQATT and CDR2 SNEGSKA (reference sequence). V shed 4 bases, J shed 2 bases, and the junction held 8 bases outside the gene matches. The CDR3 nucleotides read TGCAGTGCTACGCCGGGACTACAACCCTACGAGCAGTACTTC. The encoded protein is CSATPGLQPYEQYF.

This clonotype was detected once. The genes are TRBV7-2 and TRBJ1-5; TRBD1 aligns across 7 bases. The V gene end was trimmed by 1 base and the J gene end by 7 bases; junction bases not matched to a gene: 7. There are 15 residues in the CDR3. Germline CDR1 reads SGHTA; CDR2 reads FQGNSA. CDR3 protein: CASSLGQGMDQPQHF. In nucleotides, the CDR3 is TGTGCCAGCAGCTTAGGACAGGGAATGGACCAGCCCCAGCATTTT.

V gene TRBV5-5 combines with J gene TRBJ2-1; TRBD1 aligns across 8 bases. The DNA end is a closer match to TRBJ2-7, so the J assignment may be wrong. The CDR3 loop spans 14 amino acids. Germline values: CDR1 SGHKS, CDR2 YYEKEE (reference sequence). The CDR3 loop reads CASTSRDRLYEQYF. The DNA for the CDR3 is TGTGCCAGCACTTCCCGGGACAGGCTCTACGAGCAGTACTTC.

This chain joins TRBV3-1 and TRBJ2-1; D unclear. The germline CDR1 and CDR2 sequences are LGHDT and YNNKEL (reference sequence). V lost 4 bases, J lost 8 bases, and 15 bases lay in between. The CDR3 has 14 residues. DNA of the CDR3: TGTGCCAGCAGCCTACGCCTCGGGTGGGATGAGCAGTTCTTC. Its translation is CASSLRLGWDEQFF.

The chain combines TRBV15 with TRBJ1-5, with 10 bases identical to TRBD1. The CDR3 has 15 residues. V was pared by 4 bases and J by 7 bases, with 7 bases of the junction left unmatched. Germline CDR1 is LNHNV and CDR2 is YYDKDF (reference sequence). CDR3 protein: CATSTGQGNWQPQHF. In DNA, the CDR3 is TGTGCCACCAGCACGGGACAGGGGAATTGGCAGCCCCAGCATTTT.

This clonotype showed up just a few times. This rearrangement joins TRBV27 to TRBJ2-7; the D gene is possibly TRBD2 (5 bases). Germline V gene data show CDR1 as MNHEY and CDR2 as SMNVEV (reference sequence). The CDR3 has 14 amino acids. V dropped 3 bases and J dropped 5 bases, with 14 bases sitting between them. The CDR3 DNA reads as TGTGCCAGCAGTTTGGGTTTAGCGCAGGACGAGCAGTACTTC. Encoded protein: CASSLGLAQDEQYF.

This clonotype occurred a few times. The chain recombines TRBV29-1 with TRBJ2-7; unclear D gene. With 5 bases removed from V and 5 bases from J, the gap between germline ends came to 19 bases. The CDR3 has 14 residues. Germline CDR1 SQVTM, CDR2 ANQGSEA. Here the CDR3 DNA reads TGCAGCGTTTTCGGACGTTTGGGATGGAACGAGCAGTACTTC. This translates into CSVFGRLGWNEQYF.

The rearrangement links TRBV4-1 to TRBJ2-3; TRBD2 is a possible D gene (7 bases). CDR1 and CDR2 from the germline V gene are MGHRA and YSYEKL. The CDR3 length is 16 residues. V dropped 1 base and J dropped 6 bases, with 17 bases sitting between them. The CDR3 protein is CASSQVEGGPRDTQYF. The DNA of the CDR3 is TGCGCCAGCAGCCAAGTCGAGGGGGGGCCAAGGGATACGCAGTATTTT.